The rows below give T cell receptor beta chains drawn from one sample of a study of cytomegalovirus exposure and HLA in healthy donors. Assay: immunoSEQ multiplex PCR; the TCRdb copy retains only in-frame clones and omits some. This sample has 150,000 to 200,000 clones; roughly four fifths occur once, and the top ten carry under 2.5%. The sequenced material came from PBMCs. These receptors were taken from a woman aged 25 to 45 in good health and CMV-seropositive. Each CDR3 is given with its conserved first and last residue. A D gene is named only where the DNA matches it firmly. The size entry is marked missing in some rows and otherwise reads once, few, many or a size class.

j_call d_call v_call clone_size cdr3_nt cdr3_aa
TRBJ2-6 TRBD2 TRBV5-6 - TGTGCCAGCAGCCGGGAGGCCGCCGGGTCGGCTGGGGCCAACGTCCTGACTTTC CASSREAAGSAGANVLTF
TRBJ1-1 - TRBV6-5 once TGTGCCAGCAGTTACTCAGGGCGGGGAGCTTTCTTT CASSYSGRGAFF
TRBJ1-2 - TRBV10-3 - TGTGCCATCAACGATGCAGGGGCCGGCTATGGCTACACCTTC CAINDAGAGYGYTF
TRBJ2-7 - TRBV6-1 - TGTGCCAGCAGTGTGGCTAGTCCCACCTACGAGCAGTACTTC CASSVASPTYEQYF
TRBJ1-2 - TRBV19 - TGTGCCAGTAGTATCCCCGACACAAAATACTATGGCTACACCTTC CASSIPDTKYYGYTF
TRBJ1-2 - TRBV6-6 few TGTGCCAGCAGTGGATCCAGCGGGGGTGGGGGCTACACCTTC CASSGSSGGGGYTF
TRBJ2-7 - TRBV7-2 - TGTGCCAGCAGCCCAACAGGGTACGAGCAGTACTTC CASSPTGYEQYF
TRBJ2-5 TRBD1 TRBV7-9 - TGTGCCAGCAGCTTAGGGACAGGAGATCAAGAGACCCAGTACTTC CASSLGTGDQETQYF
TRBJ2-5 - TRBV5-1 few TGCGCCAGCAGCTTAGCTAGGCAGGGATATGAGACCCAGTACTTC CASSLARQGYETQYF
TRBJ1-2 - TRBV5-4 - TGTGCCAGCAGCTTGGATGTAATTAACTATGGCTACACCTTC CASSLDVINYGYTF
TRBJ1-1 - TRBV27 - TGTGCCAGCAGTTTGGGGGGGCTGAACACTGAAGCTTTCTTT CASSLGGLNTEAFF
TRBJ1-5 - TRBV10-3 - TGTGCCATCCGAGAGGAATGGAGGCAGCCCCAGCATTTT CAIREEWRQPQHF
TRBJ2-7 TRBD1 TRBV5-1 - TGCGCCAGCAGCCCGGACAGGTTCCACTCCTACGAGCAGTACTTC CASSPDRFHSYEQYF
TRBJ2-7 TRBD2 TRBV29-1 - TGCAGCGTTGGGGGAGCGGGATTGACCTACGAGCAGTACTTC CSVGGAGLTYEQYF
TRBJ1-6 - TRBV7-2 - TGTGCCAGCAGCTCAAGCGGGGTTATTGGTTCACCCCTCCACTTT CASSSSGVIGSPLHF
TRBJ2-5 TRBD2 TRBV5-5 - TGTGCCAGCAGCTTGGTACCCGGGGGGGCGTTTGGGGAGACCCAGTACTTC CASSLVPGGAFGETQYF
TRBJ1-2 TRBD1 TRBV6-6 - TGTGCCAGCAGTACACTACAGGGGGCCCATGGCTACACCTTC CASSTLQGAHGYTF
TRBJ1-2 - TRBV28 - TGTGCCAGCAGTTTATTCGGGGGCTACACCTTC CASSLFGGYTF
TRBJ1-4 - TRBV7-2 few TGTGCCAGCAGCCCGCAGGCTGCAACTAATGAAAAACTGTTTTTT CASSPQAATNEKLFF
TRBJ1-4 - TRBV5-8 - TGTGCCAGCAGCTTGACCCTTGCGGAGGAAAAACTGTTTTTT CASSLTLAEEKLFF
TRBJ1-2 - TRBV5-6 - TGTGCCAGCAGCTTGGTTCGGCAGGACTATGGCTACACCTTC CASSLVRQDYGYTF
TRBJ2-3 TRBD2 TRBV5-4 - TGTGCCAGCAGCTTGGTACGCGGGGAGGGTACGCAGTATTTT CASSLVRGEGTQYF
TRBJ1-2 - TRBV7-2 - TGTGCCAGCAGCTTAAGGGACACGGCCTATGGCTACACCTTC CASSLRDTAYGYTF
TRBJ1-2 TRBD1 TRBV28 - TGTGCCAGCCAAGGGACAGGGGGGAATCTTGGCTACACCTTC CASQGTGGNLGYTF
TRBJ1-2 - TRBV10-3 - TGTGCCATCAGTGATCAAACGTACAGCTCTGGCTATGGCTACACCTTC CAISDQTYSSGYGYTF
TRBJ2-5 - TRBV18 - TGTGCCAGCTCACCCCCAGGAAACAGGGAAGAGACCCAGTACTTC CASSPPGNREETQYF
TRBJ1-2 - TRBV5-6 - TGTGCCAGCAGCTTGGCTCAGGGCGGTGGCTACACCTTC CASSLAQGGGYTF
TRBJ2-1 TRBD2 TRBV5-1 - TGCGCCAGCAGTATAGCGGGGCCTGTCGATGAGCAGTTCTTC CASSIAGPVDEQFF
TRBJ2-7 - TRBV6-6 - TGTGCCAGCAGCCCTAGTTTCTACGAGCAGTACTTC CASSPSFYEQYF
TRBJ1-5 TRBD1 TRBV6-5 - TGTGCCAGCAGGAAGACAGGGGACAGCAATCAGCCCCAGCATTTT CASRKTGDSNQPQHF
TRBJ1-1 - TRBV29-1 - TGCAGCGTTACGAGGGGGGGCACTGAAGCTTTCTTT CSVTRGGTEAFF
TRBJ2-1 - TRBV5-4 - TGTGCCAGCAGACTAGCCGGGCCCTACAATGAGCAGTTCTTC CASRLAGPYNEQFF
TRBJ2-7 - TRBV10-2 - TGCGCCAGCAGGAGCCGGGACAAGCTCTACGAGCAGTACTTC CASRSRDKLYEQYF
TRBJ2-3 TRBD1 TRBV18 - TGTGCCAGCTCACCCGGACGTGGACAGGGGGTAGATACGCAGTATTTT CASSPGRGQGVDTQYF
TRBJ1-1 TRBD1 TRBV7-2 - TGTGCCAGCAGCCGTTGGACAGGGTTGATGAACACTGAAGCTTTCTTT CASSRWTGLMNTEAFF
TRBJ1-5 - TRBV9 - TGTGCCAGCAGCGTATATAGCAATCAGCCCCAGCATTTT CASSVYSNQPQHF
TRBJ2-7 - TRBV6-5 - TGTGCCAGCAGTTACGGGTTGCGGGGCGAGCAGTACTTC CASSYGLRGEQYF
TRBJ2-7 TRBD1 TRBV18 - TGTGCCAGCTCACCACCTACCGGGACAGGGGGAGTGCAGTACTTC CASSPPTGTGGVQYF
TRBJ2-7 - TRBV6-5 - TGTGCCAGCAGAGCGAGGGGGTACTCCTACGAGCAGTACTTC CASRARGYSYEQYF
TRBJ2-2 TRBD1 TRBV9 - TGTGCCAGCAGCCGGACAGGGGGTAACGGGGAGCTGTTTTTT CASSRTGGNGELFF
TRBJ2-7 TRBD1 TRBV9 - TGTGCCAGCAGCGTAGTGGCAGGGGGCGCGACTACCGAGCAGTACTTC CASSVVAGGATTEQYF
TRBJ1-1 - TRBV9 - TGTGCCAGCAGCCAGACAGCGAACACTGAAGCTTTCTTT CASSQTANTEAFF
TRBJ1-3 - TRBV7-2 - TGTGCCAGCAGCCCGGTCCTCTCTGGAAACACCATATATTTT CASSPVLSGNTIYF
TRBJ1-1 TRBD1 TRBV6-5 - TGTGCCAGCACTCGGACAGGACGAACTGAAGCTTTCTTT CASTRTGRTEAFF
TRBJ2-1 TRBD2 TRBV7-8 - TGTGCCAGCACCGAACGGGGGGGGCTTATGTACAATGAGCAGTTCTTC CASTERGGLMYNEQFF
TRBJ2-5 - TRBV29-1 - TGCAGCGCTGGTCACACAGAAGAGACCCAGTACTTC CSAGHTEETQYF
TRBJ2-3 - TRBV2 - TGTGCCAGCAGTGAATGGCAGTACACAGATACGCAGTATTTT CASSEWQYTDTQYF
TRBJ1-5 - TRBV6-6 once TGTGCCAGCAGGCGTTCCGGAGCACCCGATCAGCCCCAGCATTTT CASRRSGAPDQPQHF
TRBJ1-1 - TRBV5-1 - TGCGCCAGCAGCCCTCAGCCGGGGTTCGAAGCTTTCTTT CASSPQPGFEAFF
TRBJ2-3 TRBD2 TRBV7-6 - TGTGCCAGCAGCTCCCTGCGGGGGGGCGGCGATACGCAGTATTTT CASSSLRGGGDTQYF
TRBJ2-7 - TRBV6-6 - TGTGCCACCTTTTACTCCTACGAGCAGTACTTC CATFYSYEQYF
TRBJ2-1 - TRBV14 - TGTGCCAGCAGCCAAGGAACAGGGTTTTACAATGAGCAGTTCTTC CASSQGTGFYNEQFF
TRBJ1-2 - TRBV5-1 - TGCGCCAGCAGCTTGGGTAACTCAGGGGTCGGCTACACCTTC CASSLGNSGVGYTF
TRBJ1-1 - TRBV19 - TGTGCCAGTAGTACACAGGTGGAGACTGAAGCTTTCTTT CASSTQVETEAFF
TRBJ2-5 TRBD2 TRBV5-1 - TGCGCCAGCAGGGATAGCGGGGCGCTGCAAGAGACCCAGTACTTC CASRDSGALQETQYF
TRBJ2-6 TRBD2 TRBV14 - TGTGCCAGCAGCCTCCGGGGGGGCCTCGCTGGGGCCAACGTCCTGACTTTC CASSLRGGLAGANVLTF
TRBJ2-7 TRBD2 TRBV7-2 - TGTGCCAGCAGCTCTACCGCCAGGACTAGCGGGAGGGCGATCTACGAGCAGTACTTC CASSSTARTSGRAIYEQYF
TRBJ1-4 TRBD1 TRBV4-3 once TGCGCCAGCAGCCCCCGAATGGCAGGGGGTGGTGAAAAACTGTTTTTT CASSPRMAGGGEKLFF
TRBJ2-3 - TRBV7-9 - TGTTCCAGCAGCCCACAGGTAGATACGCAGTATTTT CSSSPQVDTQYF